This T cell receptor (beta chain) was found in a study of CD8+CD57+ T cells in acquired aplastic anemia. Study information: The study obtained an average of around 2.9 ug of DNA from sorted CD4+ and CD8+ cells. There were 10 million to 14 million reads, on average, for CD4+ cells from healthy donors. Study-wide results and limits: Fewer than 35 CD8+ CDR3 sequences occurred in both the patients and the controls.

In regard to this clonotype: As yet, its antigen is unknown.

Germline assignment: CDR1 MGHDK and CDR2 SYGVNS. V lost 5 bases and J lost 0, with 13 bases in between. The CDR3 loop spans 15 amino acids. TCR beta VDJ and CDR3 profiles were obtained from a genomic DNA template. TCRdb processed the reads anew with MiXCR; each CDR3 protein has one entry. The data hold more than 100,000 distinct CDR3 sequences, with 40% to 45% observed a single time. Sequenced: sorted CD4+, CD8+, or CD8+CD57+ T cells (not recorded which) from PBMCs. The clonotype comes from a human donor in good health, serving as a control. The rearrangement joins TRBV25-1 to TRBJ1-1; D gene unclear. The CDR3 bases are TGTGCCAGCAGTCTGGCAGGACTGTTGAACACTGAAGCTTTCTTT. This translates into CASSLAGLLNTEAFF.